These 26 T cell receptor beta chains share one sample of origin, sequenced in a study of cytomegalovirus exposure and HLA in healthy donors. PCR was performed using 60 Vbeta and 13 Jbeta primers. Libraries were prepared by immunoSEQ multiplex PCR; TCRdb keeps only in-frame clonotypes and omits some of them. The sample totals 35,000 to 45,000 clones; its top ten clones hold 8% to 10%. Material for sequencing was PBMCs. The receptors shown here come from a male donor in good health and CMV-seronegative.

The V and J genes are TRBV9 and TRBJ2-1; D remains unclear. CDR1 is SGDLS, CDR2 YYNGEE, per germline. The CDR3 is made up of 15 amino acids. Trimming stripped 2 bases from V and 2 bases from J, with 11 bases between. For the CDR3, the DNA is TGTGCCAGCAGCGTCGAGGAGATCCCCTACAATGAGCAGTTCTTC. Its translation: CASSVEEIPYNEQFF. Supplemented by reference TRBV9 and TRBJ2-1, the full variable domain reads DSGVTQTPKHLITATGQRVTLRCSPRSGDLSVYWYQQSLDQGLQFLIQYYNGEERAKGNILERFSAQQFPDLHSELNLSSLELGDSALYFCASSVEEIPYNEQFFGPGTRLTVL.

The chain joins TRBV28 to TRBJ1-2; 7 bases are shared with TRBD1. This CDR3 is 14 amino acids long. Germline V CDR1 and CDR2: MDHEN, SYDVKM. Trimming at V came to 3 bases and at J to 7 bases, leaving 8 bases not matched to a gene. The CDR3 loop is CASSFPQGRSGYTF. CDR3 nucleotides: TGTGCCAGCAGTTTCCCACAGGGGCGGAGTGGCTACACCTTC.

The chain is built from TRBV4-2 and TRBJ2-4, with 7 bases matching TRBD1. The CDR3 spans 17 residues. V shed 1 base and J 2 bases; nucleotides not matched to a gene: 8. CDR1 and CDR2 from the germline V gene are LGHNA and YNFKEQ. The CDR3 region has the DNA TGTGCCAGCAGCCAAGTGGGAACAGGGGTCTCCAAAAACATTCAGTACTTC. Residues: CASSQVGTGVSKNIQYF.

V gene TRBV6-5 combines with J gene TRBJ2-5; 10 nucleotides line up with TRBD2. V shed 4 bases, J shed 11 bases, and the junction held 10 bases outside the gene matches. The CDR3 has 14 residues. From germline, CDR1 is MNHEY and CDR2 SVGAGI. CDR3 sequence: CASSLLAGVEEQYF. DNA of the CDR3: TGTGCCAGCAGTTTGCTAGCGGGAGTTGAGGAGCAGTACTTC.

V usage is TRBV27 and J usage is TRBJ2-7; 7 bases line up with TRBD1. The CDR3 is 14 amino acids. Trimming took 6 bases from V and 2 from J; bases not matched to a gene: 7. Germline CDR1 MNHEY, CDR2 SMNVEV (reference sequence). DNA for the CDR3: TGTGCCAGCAGCGAGACAGGGACCACCTACGAGCAGTACTTC. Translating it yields CASSETGTTYEQYF.

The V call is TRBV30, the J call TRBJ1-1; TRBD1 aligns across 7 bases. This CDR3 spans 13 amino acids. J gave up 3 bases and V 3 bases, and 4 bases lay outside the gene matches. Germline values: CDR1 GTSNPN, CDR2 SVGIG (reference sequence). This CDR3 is CAWRRQGDTEAFF. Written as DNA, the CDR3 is TGTGCCTGGAGAAGACAGGGAGACACTGAAGCTTTCTTT.

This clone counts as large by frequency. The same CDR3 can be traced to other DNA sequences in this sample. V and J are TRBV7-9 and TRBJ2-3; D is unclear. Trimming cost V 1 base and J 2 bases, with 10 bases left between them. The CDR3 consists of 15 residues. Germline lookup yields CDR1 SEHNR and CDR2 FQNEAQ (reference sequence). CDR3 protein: CASSLGASSTDTQYF. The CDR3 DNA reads TGTGCCAGCAGCTTAGGTGCGAGCTCCACAGATACGCAGTATTTT. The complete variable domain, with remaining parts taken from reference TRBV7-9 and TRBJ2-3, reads DTGVSQNPRHKITKRGQNVTFRCDPISEHNRLYWYRQTLGQGPEFLTYFQNEAQLEKSRLLSDRFSAERPKGSFSTLEIQRTEQGDSAMYLCASSLGASSTDTQYFGPGTRLTVL.

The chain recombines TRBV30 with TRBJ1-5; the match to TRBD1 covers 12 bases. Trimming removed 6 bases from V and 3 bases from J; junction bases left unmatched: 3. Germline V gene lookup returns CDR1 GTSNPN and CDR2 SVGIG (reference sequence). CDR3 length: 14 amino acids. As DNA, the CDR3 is TGTGCCTGCGGGACAGGGGGCTCCAATCAGCCCCAGCATTTT. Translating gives CACGTGGSNQPQHF.

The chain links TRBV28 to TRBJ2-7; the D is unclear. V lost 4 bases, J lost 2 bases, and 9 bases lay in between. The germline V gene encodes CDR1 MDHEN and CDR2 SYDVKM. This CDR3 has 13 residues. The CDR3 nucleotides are TGTGCCAGCAGTTCCGTTAGCCCCTACGAGCAGTACTTC. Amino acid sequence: CASSSVSPYEQYF.

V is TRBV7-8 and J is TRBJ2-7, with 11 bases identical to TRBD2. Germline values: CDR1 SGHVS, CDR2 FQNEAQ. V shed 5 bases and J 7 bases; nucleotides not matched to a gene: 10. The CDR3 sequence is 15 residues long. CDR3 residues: CASSGLGLAASEQYF. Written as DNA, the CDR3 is TGTGCCAGCAGCGGCCTGGGACTAGCGGCCTCTGAGCAGTACTTC.

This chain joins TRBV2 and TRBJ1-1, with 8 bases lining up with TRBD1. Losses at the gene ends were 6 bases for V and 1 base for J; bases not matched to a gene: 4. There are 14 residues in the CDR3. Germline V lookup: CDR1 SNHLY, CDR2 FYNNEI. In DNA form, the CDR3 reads TGTGCCAGCAGGATCGACAGGGGGAACACTGAAGCTTTCTTT. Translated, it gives CASRIDRGNTEAFF.

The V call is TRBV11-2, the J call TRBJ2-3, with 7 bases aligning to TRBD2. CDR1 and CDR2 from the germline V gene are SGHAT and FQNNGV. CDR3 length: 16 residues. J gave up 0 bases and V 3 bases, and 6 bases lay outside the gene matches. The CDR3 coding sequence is TGTGCCAGCAGCTTTTCTAGCGGCTCTAGCACAGATACGCAGTATTTT. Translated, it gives CASSFSSGSSTDTQYF.

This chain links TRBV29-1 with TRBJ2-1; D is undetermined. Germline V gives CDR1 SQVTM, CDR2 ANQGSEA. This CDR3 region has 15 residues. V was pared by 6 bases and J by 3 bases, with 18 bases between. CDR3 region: CSVLAQTSFYNEQFF. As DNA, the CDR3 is TGCAGCGTCTTAGCTCAGACTTCATTCTACAATGAGCAGTTCTTC.

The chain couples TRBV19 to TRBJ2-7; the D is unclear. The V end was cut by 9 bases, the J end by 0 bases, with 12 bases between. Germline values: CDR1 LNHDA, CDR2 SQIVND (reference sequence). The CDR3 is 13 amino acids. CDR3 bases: TGTGCCAGCTCCCCCCCGGGCTCCTACGAGCAGTACTTC. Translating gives CASSPPGSYEQYF.

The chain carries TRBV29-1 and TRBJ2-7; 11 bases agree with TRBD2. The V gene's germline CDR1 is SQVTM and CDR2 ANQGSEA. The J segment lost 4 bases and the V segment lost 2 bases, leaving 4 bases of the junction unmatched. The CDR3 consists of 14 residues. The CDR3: CSVETSGSAYEQYF. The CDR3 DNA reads TGCAGCGTTGAAACTAGCGGGAGTGCGTACGAGCAGTACTTC.

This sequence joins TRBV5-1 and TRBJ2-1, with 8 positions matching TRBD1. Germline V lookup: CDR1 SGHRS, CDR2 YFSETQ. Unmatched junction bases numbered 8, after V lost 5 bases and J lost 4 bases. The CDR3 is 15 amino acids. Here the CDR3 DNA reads TGCGCCAGCAGAGGGACAGGACTCGCTTACAATGAGCAGTTCTTC. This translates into CASRGTGLAYNEQFF.

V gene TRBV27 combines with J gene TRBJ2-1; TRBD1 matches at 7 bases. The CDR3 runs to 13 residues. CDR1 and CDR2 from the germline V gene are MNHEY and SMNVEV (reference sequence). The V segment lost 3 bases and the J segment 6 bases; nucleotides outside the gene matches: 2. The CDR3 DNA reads TGTGCCAGCAGTTTGACAGGGATCAATGAGCAGTTCTTC. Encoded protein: CASSLTGINEQFF.

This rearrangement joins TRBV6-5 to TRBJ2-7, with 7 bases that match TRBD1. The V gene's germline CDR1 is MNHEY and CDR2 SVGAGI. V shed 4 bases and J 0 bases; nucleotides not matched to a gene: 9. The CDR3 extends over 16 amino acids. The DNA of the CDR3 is TGTGCCAGCAGTTTACTGACAGGGTCTAGCTCCTACGAGCAGTACTTC. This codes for CASSLLTGSSSYEQYF.

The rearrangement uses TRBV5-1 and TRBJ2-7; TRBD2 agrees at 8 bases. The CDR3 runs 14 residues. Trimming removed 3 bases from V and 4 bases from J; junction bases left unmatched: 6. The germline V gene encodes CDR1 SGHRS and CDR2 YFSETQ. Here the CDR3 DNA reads TGCGCCAGCAGCTCGACAGGACTAGCTTACGAGCAGTACTTC. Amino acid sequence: CASSSTGLAYEQYF. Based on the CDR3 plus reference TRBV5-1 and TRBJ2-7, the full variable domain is KAGVTQTPRYLIKTRGQQVTLSCSPISGHRSVSWYQQTPGQGLQFLFEYFSETQRNKGNFPGRFSGRQFSNSRSEMNVSTLELGDSALYLCASSSTGLAYEQYFGPGTRLTVT.

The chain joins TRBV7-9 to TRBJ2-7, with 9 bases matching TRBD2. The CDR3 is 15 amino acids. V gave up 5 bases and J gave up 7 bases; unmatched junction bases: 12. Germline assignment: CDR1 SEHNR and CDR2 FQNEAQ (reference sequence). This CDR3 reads CASSPSGRWAEEQYF. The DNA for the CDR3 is TGTGCCAGCAGCCCGAGCGGGAGGTGGGCTGAAGAGCAGTACTTC.

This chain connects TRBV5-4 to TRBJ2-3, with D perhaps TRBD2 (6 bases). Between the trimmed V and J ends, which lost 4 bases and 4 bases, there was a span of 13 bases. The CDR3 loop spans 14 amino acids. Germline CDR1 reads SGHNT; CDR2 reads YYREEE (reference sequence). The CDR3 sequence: CASSIPLAADTQYF. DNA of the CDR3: TGTGCCAGCAGCATCCCACTAGCTGCAGATACGCAGTATTTT. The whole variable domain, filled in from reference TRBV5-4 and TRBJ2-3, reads ETGVTQSPTHLIKTRGQQVTLRCSSQSGHNTVSWYQQALGQGPQFIFQYYREEENGRGNFPPRFSGLQFPNYSSELNVNALELDDSALYLCASSIPLAADTQYFGPGTRLTVL.

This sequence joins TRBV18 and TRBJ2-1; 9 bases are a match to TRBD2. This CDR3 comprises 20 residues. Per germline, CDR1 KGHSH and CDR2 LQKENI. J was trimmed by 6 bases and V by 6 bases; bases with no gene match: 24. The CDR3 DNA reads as TGTGCCAGCTCCCGCGTTGTAATAGCGGGAGAGGCTCTATTCGGCAATGAGCAGTTCTTC. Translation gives CASSRVVIAGEALFGNEQFF. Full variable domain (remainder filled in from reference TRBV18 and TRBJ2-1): NAGVMQNPRHLVRRRGQEARLRCSPMKGHSHVYWYRQLPEEGLKFMVYLQKENIIDESGMPKERFSAEFPKEGPSILRIQQVVRGDSAAYFCASSRVVIAGEALFGNEQFFGPGTRLTVL.

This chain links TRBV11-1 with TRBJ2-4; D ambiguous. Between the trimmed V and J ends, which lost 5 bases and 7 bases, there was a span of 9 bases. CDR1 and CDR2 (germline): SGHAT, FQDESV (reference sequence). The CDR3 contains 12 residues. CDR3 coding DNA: TGTGCCAGCAGCCATACCGGGAACATTCAGTACTTC. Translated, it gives CASSHTGNIQYF.

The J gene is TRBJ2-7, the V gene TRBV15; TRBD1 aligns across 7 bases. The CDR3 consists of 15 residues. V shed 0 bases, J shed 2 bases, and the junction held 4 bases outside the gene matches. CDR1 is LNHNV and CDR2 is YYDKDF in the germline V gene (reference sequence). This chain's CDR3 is CATSREGTATYEQYF. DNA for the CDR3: TGTGCCACCAGCAGAGAGGGGACAGCTACCTACGAGCAGTACTTC. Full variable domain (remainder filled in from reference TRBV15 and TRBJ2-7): DAMVIQNPRYQVTQFGKPVTLSCSQTLNHNVMYWYQQKSSQAPKLLFHYYDKDFNNEADTPDNFQSRRPNTSFCFLDIRSPGLGDTAMYLCATSREGTATYEQYFGPGTRLTVT.

As DNA, the CDR3 is TGTGCCAGCAGCCGTATGACAGGGGGCGAAGAGACCCAGTACTTC. It codes for CASSRMTGGEETQYF. This rearrangement joins TRBV7-9 to TRBJ2-5, with 10 bases that match TRBD1. Germline V gene sequence: CDR1 SEHNR, CDR2 FQNEAQ (reference sequence). V shed 5 bases, J shed 3 bases, and the junction held 6 bases outside the gene matches. This CDR3 has 15 residues.

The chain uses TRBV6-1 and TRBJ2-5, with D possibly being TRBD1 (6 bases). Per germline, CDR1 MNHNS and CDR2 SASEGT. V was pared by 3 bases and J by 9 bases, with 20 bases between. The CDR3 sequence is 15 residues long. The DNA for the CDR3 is TGTGCCAGCAGTGATACGACAGGTTCGTTGCAGGCCCAGTACTTC. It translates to CASSDTTGSLQAQYF.